The 6 T cell receptor beta chains listed next were all sequenced from one sample in a study of PD-1 blockade in classical Hodgkin lymphoma. TCRdb's table, derived via immunoSEQ multiplex PCR, lists solely in-frame clones and lacks some. The top ten hold about 7.8% of the sample, which has 35,000 to 45,000 clones, around 90% seen once. Every single patient, without exception, relapsed after autologous stem cell transplantation, and brentuximab vedotin exposure varied. Material: peripheral blood mononuclear cells (PBMCs), obtained before the second cycle of nivolumab. The source is a human donor with classical Hodgkin lymphoma.

The gene calls are TRBV7-9 and TRBJ2-7, with D perhaps TRBD1 (6 bases). Germline V gene sequence: CDR1 SEHNR, CDR2 FQNEAQ (reference sequence). The CDR3 contains 15 residues. V lost 1 base to trimming and J lost 1 base, with 11 bases between them. In DNA form, the CDR3 reads TGTGCCAGCAGCTTAGTCCCAGGGGCTTCCTACGAGCAGTACTTC. Amino acids: CASSLVPGASYEQYF.

V and J are TRBV5-6 and TRBJ1-2; 7 nucleotides align to TRBD1. Trimming removed 4 bases from V and 4 bases from J; junction bases left unmatched: 7. The germline CDR1 and CDR2 sequences are SGHDT and YYEEEE. The CDR3 spans 14 residues. CDR3 bases: TGTGCCAGCAGCCCCGACAGGGTCGGCTATGGCTACACCTTC. This encodes CASSPDRVGYGYTF.

The CDR3 coding sequence is TGTGCCAGCAGTTTATCGGGGGTCCAAGAGACCCAGTACTTC. Translating gives CASSLSGVQETQYF. The rearrangement links TRBV28 to TRBJ2-5; TRBD2 might be the D (6 bases). This CDR3 is built from 14 residues. Germline-derived CDR1 and CDR2 are MDHEN and SYDVKM. V dropped 1 base and J dropped 1 base, with 7 bases sitting between them.

This clone was counted between two and nine times. This rearrangement joins TRBV6-5 to TRBJ2-5, with D possibly TRBD2 on 6 matching bases. The germline V and J ends were trimmed by 9 bases and 4 bases, with 12 bases remaining between them. The CDR3 covers 12 residues. Germline lookup yields CDR1 MNHEY and CDR2 SVGAGI. The CDR3 loop is CASREVGETQYF. CDR3 coding DNA: TGTGCCAGTAGGGAGGTGGGAGAGACCCAGTACTTC.

The chain couples TRBV6-1 to TRBJ1-1; tentatively, D is TRBD1 (5 bases). The CDR3 totals 12 residues. Germline V gives CDR1 MNHNS, CDR2 SASEGT. V was cut by 10 bases and J by 8 bases, with 17 bases left in between. The CDR3 sequence is CAIHRQFDEAFF. The CDR3 bases are TGTGCCATACACCGACAGTTTGACGAAGCTTTCTTT.

The V call is TRBV11-2, the J call TRBJ2-1, with 14 bases aligning to TRBD2. V was pared by 2 bases and J by 5 bases, with 2 bases of the junction left unmatched. This CDR3 comprises 16 residues. The V gene's germline CDR1 is SGHAT and CDR2 FQNNGV. In DNA, the CDR3 is TGTGCCAGCAGCTTACTGGGACTAGCGGGAGACAATGAGCAGTTCTTC. This sequence encodes CASSLLGLAGDNEQFF.